Below are 27 T cell receptor beta chains sequenced from a single sample in a study of cytotoxic CD8 clonotypes in ibrutinib-treated CLL (dated by TCRdb to about 2021). The time point label corresponds to: roughly 12 months on ibrutinib. Library generation was performed with the immunoSEQ multiplex PCR assay. TCRdb took over this immuneACCESS table, retaining in-frame rearrangements with V and J assigned. Such tables are incomplete; in checked studies, under half of the missing clones stem from an unresolved V gene, and the remainder is unexplained. This sample is represented by about 140,000 clones; 75% to 95% of them were singletons. The top ten hold 10% to 13% of the sample. Material: PBMCs, obtained after 12 months of ibrutinib treatment. The receptors here all came from a human donor with chronic lymphocytic leukemia.

The chain links TRBV19 to TRBJ2-5; D call uncertain. The CDR3 extends over 14 amino acids. Germline V gene data show CDR1 as LNHDA and CDR2 as SQIVND (reference sequence). Trimming shortened V by 3 bases and J by 1 base, and 9 bases separated the two germline ends. CDR3 protein: CASSIMDSQETQYF. CDR3 bases: TGTGCCAGTAGTATCATGGATTCCCAAGAGACCCAGTACTTC.

The chain combines TRBV20-1 with TRBJ2-2; D is unresolved. The germline V gene has CDR1 DFQATT and CDR2 SNEGSKA (reference sequence). The V gene lost 3 bases and the J gene lost 3 bases, with 2 bases spanning the gap. CDR3 size: 11 residues. The CDR3 protein is CSARDTGELFF. CDR3 coding DNA: TGCAGTGCTAGGGACACCGGGGAGCTGTTTTTT.

The chain couples TRBV11-3 to TRBJ2-1; the match to TRBD2 covers 13 bases. Germline CDR1 and CDR2: SGHNT and YENEEA. The CDR3 length is 15 residues. V dropped 8 bases and J dropped 8; count of bases not matched to a gene: 9. The CDR3 here is CASQGGTSGTDEQFF. CDR3 bases: TGTGCCAGCCAAGGCGGGACTAGCGGGACGGATGAGCAGTTCTTC.

The chain employs TRBV19 and TRBJ2-7, with D possibly matching TRBD2 (5 bases). The CDR3 sequence is 14 residues long. Germline CDR1 is LNHDA and CDR2 is SQIVND (reference sequence). V was shortened by 3 bases and J by 3 bases, with 12 bases between the two germline ends. CDR3 region: CASSISGLGYEQYF. Here the CDR3 DNA reads TGTGCCAGTAGTATCTCGGGATTGGGCTACGAGCAGTACTTC. The full variable domain, in which reference TRBV19 and TRBJ2-7 provide the parts outside the CDR3, is DGGITQSPKYLFRKEGQNVTLSCEQNLNHDAMYWYRQDPGQGLRLIYYSQIVNDFQKGDIAEGYSVSREKKESFPLTVTSAQKNPTAFYLCASSISGLGYEQYFGPGTRLTVT.

This clone has only one observation. The rearrangement joins TRBV2 to TRBJ1-1; the D gene is possibly TRBD1 (5 bases). V was cut by 4 bases and J by 0 bases, with 9 bases left in between. The CDR3 spans 14 residues. Germline CDR1 reads SNHLY; CDR2 reads FYNNEI. The CDR3 protein is CASSGGELNTEAFF. In DNA, the CDR3 is TGTGCCAGCAGTGGGGGGGAATTGAACACTGAAGCTTTCTTT.

The chain links TRBV13 to TRBJ1-5, with 8 bases matching TRBD1. This CDR3 spans 15 amino acids. From germline, CDR1 is PRHDT and CDR2 FYEKMQ (reference sequence). Trimming at V came to 5 bases and at J to 2 bases, leaving 5 bases not matched to a gene. The CDR3 DNA sequence: TGTGCCAGCAGCCTTGGACAGGGCCGCAATCAGCCCCAGCATTTT. It yields the protein CASSLGQGRNQPQHF.

The chain combines TRBV29-1 with TRBJ2-5; a weak D match, TRBD2 (6 bases). Germline lookup yields CDR1 SQVTM and CDR2 ANQGSEA. The CDR3 is made up of 13 amino acids. V was cut by 6 bases and J by 2 bases, with 13 bases left in between. CDR3 loop: CSVAGSKQETQYF. The CDR3 nucleotides are TGCAGCGTGGCGGGGTCTAAGCAAGAGACCCAGTACTTC.

V usage is TRBV7-9 and J usage is TRBJ2-3; 7 bases agree with TRBD2. V was clipped by 5 bases and J by 1 base; unmatched bases: 3. This CDR3 is 14 amino acids long. Germline lookup yields CDR1 SEHNR and CDR2 FQNEAQ (reference sequence). This CDR3 reads CASSRREGTDTQYF. The DNA of the CDR3 is TGTGCCAGCAGCCGACGGGAGGGCACAGATACGCAGTATTTT. Full variable domain (rest looked up from reference TRBV7-9 and TRBJ2-3): DTGVSQNPRHKITKRGQNVTFRCDPISEHNRLYWYRQTLGQGPEFLTYFQNEAQLEKSRLLSDRFSAERPKGSFSTLEIQRTEQGDSAMYLCASSRREGTDTQYFGPGTRLTVL.

This clone was seen a single time. The gene calls are TRBV29-1 and TRBJ2-7; D may be TRBD2 (5 bases). Germline loops: CDR1 SQVTM, CDR2 ANQGSEA. This CDR3 is built from 14 residues. Deletions cut 7 bases from V and 3 bases from J, with 19 bases between. The CDR3 sequence is CSAETSPGDYEQYF. The CDR3 DNA reads TGCAGCGCCGAAACTAGTCCCGGGGACTACGAGCAGTACTTC.

The chain recombines TRBV6-6 with TRBJ1-5; weak D call: TRBD1 (5 bases). This CDR3 is 14 amino acids long. V dropped 5 bases and J dropped 4 bases, with 12 bases sitting between them. CDR1 is MNHNY, CDR2 SVGAGI, per germline (reference sequence). CDR3 bases: TGTGCCAGCAGTCCCGGGGGGGGAAATCAGCCCCAGCATTTT. Translating it yields CASSPGGGNQPQHF.

J is TRBJ1-5 and V is TRBV28, with no clear D. Trimming removed 2 bases from V and 5 bases from J, with 1 base in between. This CDR3 region has 11 residues. Germline-derived CDR1 and CDR2 are MDHEN and SYDVKM. For the CDR3, the DNA is TGTGCCAGCAGTTTAGATCAGCCCCAGCATTTT. Encoded protein: CASSLDQPQHF.

The chain is built from TRBV29-1 and TRBJ1-1; tentative D call: TRBD1 (5 bases). This CDR3 is built from 15 residues. V lost 5 bases and J 4 bases, leaving 20 bases between the germline ends. Germline-derived CDR1 and CDR2 are SQVTM and ANQGSEA. As DNA, the CDR3 is TGCAGCGTTCTCCCCTCTCAGGGAGGGTTCACTGAAGCTTTCTTT. Amino acid sequence: CSVLPSQGGFTEAFF.

The CDR3 region has the DNA TGTGCCAGCAGAACCCTAAGGCAAACAGACCGGGAAGGGAACACTGAAGCTTTCTTT. Encoded protein: CASRTLRQTDREGNTEAFF. This rearrangement joins TRBV27 to TRBJ1-1; the D is unclear. This CDR3 is 19 amino acids long. The V end lost 6 bases, the J end lost 1 base, and 27 bases lay between the germline ends. Germline CDR1 MNHEY, CDR2 SMNVEV (reference sequence).

This clone was counted a single time. The J gene is TRBJ2-5, the V gene TRBV5-1; the match to TRBD1 covers 7 bases. Unmatched junction bases numbered 12, after V lost 3 bases and J lost 4 bases. CDR3 length: 16 amino acids. Germline-derived CDR1 and CDR2 are SGHRS and YFSETQ. The CDR3 DNA reads as TGCGCCAGCAGCTGGCCTTTGACAGGGTGGAGAGAGACCCAGTACTTC. Its translation is CASSWPLTGWRETQYF.

The V gene is TRBV30, the J gene TRBJ2-3; D may be TRBD1 or TRBD2 (5 bases each). The CDR3 consists of 13 residues. CDR1 and CDR2 (germline): GTSNPN, SVGIG (reference sequence). V gave up 4 bases and J gave up 1 base, with 9 bases separating them. The CDR3 protein is CAWKGSGTDTQYF. CDR3 nucleotide sequence: TGTGCCTGGAAGGGGAGTGGCACAGATACGCAGTATTTT.

This rearrangement joins TRBV7-9 to TRBJ2-7; 7 positions match TRBD1. The CDR3 sequence is 15 residues long. CDR1 and CDR2 from the germline V gene are SEHNR and FQNEAQ (reference sequence). V was clipped by 5 bases and J by 2 bases; unmatched bases: 9. The CDR3 bases are TGTGCCAGCAGCCCAAGCCATACAGGGGCCTACGAGCAGTACTTC. Protein sequence: CASSPSHTGAYEQYF.

The J gene is TRBJ2-2, the V gene TRBV28; 14 bases align to TRBD2. V shed 5 bases and J 5 bases; nucleotides not matched to a gene: 7. CDR3 length: 17 residues. Germline CDR1 is MDHEN and CDR2 is SYDVKM. The CDR3 sequence is CASSHGTSGRITGELFF. DNA for the CDR3: TGTGCCAGCAGTCACGGGACTAGCGGGAGAATAACCGGGGAGCTGTTTTTT.

V and J are TRBV7-3 and TRBJ2-3; 12 bases line up with TRBD2. CDR1 is SGHTA and CDR2 is FQGTGA in the germline V gene. The CDR3 is 14 amino acids. V shed 5 bases, J shed 6 bases, and the junction held 3 bases outside the gene matches. CDR3 bases: TGTGCCAGCAGCCGGACTAGCGGGACGGATACGCAGTATTTT. Translation: CASSRTSGTDTQYF.

The chain joins TRBV5-1 to TRBJ2-5; 11 positions agree with TRBD2. The trim removed 3 bases at V and 2 bases at J, leaving 6 bases unmatched. Looked up from germline, CDR1 is SGHRS and CDR2 is YFSETQ. This CDR3 has 16 residues. This chain's CDR3 is CASSSLAGGEQETQYF. For the CDR3, the DNA is TGCGCCAGCAGCTCCTTAGCGGGAGGGGAACAAGAGACCCAGTACTTC.

The CDR3 coding sequence is TGCGCCAGCAGCTTCACTAGCGGGAGTCAAAATGAGCAGTTCTTC. Translated, it gives CASSFTSGSQNEQFF. The rearrangement uses TRBV5-1 and TRBJ2-1; TRBD2 agrees at 11 bases. V lost 2 bases, J lost 7 bases, and 5 bases stayed unmatched. The germline V gene has CDR1 SGHRS and CDR2 YFSETQ. CDR3 length equals 15 residues.

The CDR3 loop reads CASSIGNGGGRVYEQYF. The CDR3 coding sequence is TGTGCCAGTAGTATCGGGAATGGGGGCGGGAGGGTCTACGAGCAGTACTTC. The V and J genes are TRBV19 and TRBJ2-7; 9 bases agree with TRBD2. The CDR3 has 17 amino acids. Germline V gene data show CDR1 as LNHDA and CDR2 as SQIVND (reference sequence). V gave up 3 bases and J gave up 3 bases; unmatched junction bases: 12.

Here the CDR3 DNA reads TGTGCCACCAGCAGAGGGGGCAACTACGAGCAGTACTTC. Protein sequence: CATSRGGNYEQYF. V is TRBV15 and J is TRBJ2-7; maybe TRBD1 (5 bases). The V end lost 1 base, the J end lost 3 bases, and 7 bases lay between the germline ends. This CDR3 has 13 residues. CDR1 is LNHNV, CDR2 YYDKDF, per germline (reference sequence).

This clone has just one count. CDR3 sequence reads: CASHRGPDYEQYF. In DNA form, the CDR3 reads TGTGCCAGCCACAGGGGACCCGACTACGAGCAGTACTTC. V gene TRBV6-5 combines with J gene TRBJ2-7; 7 positions match TRBD1. CDR1 and CDR2 from the germline V gene are MNHEY and SVGAGI. The CDR3 is 13 residues long. With V trimmed by 8 bases and J by 3 bases, 7 bases remained unmatched.

V gene TRBV7-2 combines with J gene TRBJ2-7; TRBD1 aligns across 7 bases. The length of the CDR3 is 13 residues. V was pared by 1 base and J by 5 bases, with 2 bases of the junction left unmatched. Germline values: CDR1 SGHTA, CDR2 FQGNSA. The CDR3 DNA sequence: TGTGCCAGCAGCTTAGACAGGGGCGACGAGCAGTACTTC. It yields the protein CASSLDRGDEQYF.

The chain is built from TRBV4-3 and TRBJ2-2; possible D gene TRBD1, 6 bases. This CDR3 has 16 residues. Germline V gives CDR1 LGHNA, CDR2 YSLEER. V was pared by 0 bases and J by 4 bases, with 12 bases between. The CDR3 coding sequence is TGCGCCAGCAGCCAAGACTGGCAGGGGTCCACCGGGGAGCTGTTTTTT. It is translated as CASSQDWQGSTGELFF.

The chain links TRBV11-3 to TRBJ2-1, with D possibly TRBD2 on 5 matching bases. V lost 2 bases, J lost 5 bases, and 13 bases lay in between. Germline CDR1 and CDR2: SGHNT and YENEEA. This CDR3 contains 15 residues. The CDR3 protein is CASSLSGAVHNEQFF. CDR3 nucleotide sequence: TGTGCCAGCAGCTTAAGCGGCGCGGTTCACAATGAGCAGTTCTTC.

V and J are TRBV5-8 and TRBJ2-5; D gene uncertain. From germline, CDR1 is SGHTS and CDR2 YDEGEE. Trimming removed 1 base from V and 4 bases from J, with 8 bases in between. The CDR3 spans 13 residues. CDR3 sequence (DNA): TGTGCCAGCAGCTTGAGGTCTCTAGAGACCCAGTACTTC. This translates into CASSLRSLETQYF.